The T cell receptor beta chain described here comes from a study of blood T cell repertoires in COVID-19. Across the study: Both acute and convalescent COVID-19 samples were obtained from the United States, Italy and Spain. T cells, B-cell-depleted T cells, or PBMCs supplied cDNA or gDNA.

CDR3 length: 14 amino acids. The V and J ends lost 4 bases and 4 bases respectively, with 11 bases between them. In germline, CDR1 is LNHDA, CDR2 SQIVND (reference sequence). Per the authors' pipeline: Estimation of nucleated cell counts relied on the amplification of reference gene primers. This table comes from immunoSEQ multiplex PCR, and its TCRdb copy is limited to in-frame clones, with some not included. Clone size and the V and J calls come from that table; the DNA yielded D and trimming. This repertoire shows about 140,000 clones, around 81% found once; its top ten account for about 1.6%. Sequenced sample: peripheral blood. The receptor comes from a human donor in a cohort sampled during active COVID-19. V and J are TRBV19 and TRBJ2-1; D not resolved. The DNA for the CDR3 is TGTGCCAGTAGTAATCCTATCCCTTACAATGAGCAGTTCTTC. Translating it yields CASSNPIPYNEQFF.